These 27 T cell receptor beta chains were sequenced from one sample in a study of blood T cell repertoires in COVID-19. Clones were sequenced by immunoSEQ multiplex PCR, and TCRdb holds only the in-frame ones, with some missing. The sample has 57,000 or so clones, around 85% seen once. The specimen was peripheral blood. All receptors come from an elderly woman with active or convalescent COVID-19.

The V and J genes are TRBV11-3 and TRBJ2-3; D is possibly TRBD2 (6 bases). The V end lost 5 bases, the J end lost 6 bases, and 21 bases lay between the germline ends. Germline-derived CDR1 and CDR2 are SGHNT and YENEEA. This CDR3 is 16 amino acids long. In nucleotides, the CDR3 is TGTGCCAGCAGCCCCGTACTGGGGGACTTTTCGGATACGCAGTATTTT. Its translation is CASSPVLGDFSDTQYF.

This clone was recorded once. V and J are TRBV2 and TRBJ2-7, with D hard to call. Germline CDR1 and CDR2: SNHLY and FYNNEI. V lost 0 bases, J lost 5 bases, and 11 bases lay in between. The CDR3 is 14 amino acids. The CDR3 DNA is TGTGCCAGCAGTGAAGCCGCCAGTGGAGACGAGCAGTACTTC. Its translation is CASSEAASGDEQYF.

The chain is built from TRBV7-2 and TRBJ2-2, with TRBD1 matching 7 bases. V was pared by 1 base and J by 2 bases, with 4 bases of the junction left unmatched. The CDR3 has 16 amino acids. Germline assignment: CDR1 SGHTA and CDR2 FQGNSA. The DNA for the CDR3 is TGTGCCAGCAGCTTAGGAGGGACAGCTAACACCGGGGAGCTGTTTTTT. Its protein is CASSLGGTANTGELFF.

V gene TRBV5-5 combines with J gene TRBJ1-2; the match to TRBD1 covers 8 bases. The CDR3 runs 13 residues. Per the germline V gene, CDR1 is SGHKS and CDR2 is YYEKEE (reference sequence). V trimming: 4 bases; J trimming: 5 bases; junction bases outside the gene matches: 4. The DNA for the CDR3 is TGTGCCAGCAGCACGGGACAGGCGTATGGCTACACCTTC. This gives the protein CASSTGQAYGYTF.

This clone came up a few times. CDR3 coding DNA: TGCGCCAGCAGCCAAGTTCAAAGCGGGGGTAATGAGCAGTTCTTC. It specifies CASSQVQSGGNEQFF. The chain employs TRBV4-1 and TRBJ2-1; 8 nucleotides agree with TRBD2. Losses at the gene ends were 1 base for V and 7 bases for J; bases not matched to a gene: 6. This CDR3 has 15 residues. Germline values: CDR1 MGHRA, CDR2 YSYEKL.

This clone has just one count. This chain connects TRBV7-2 to TRBJ2-5; unclear D gene. This CDR3 spans 11 amino acids. Germline CDR1 and CDR2: SGHTA and FQGNSA. Trimming left V 5 bases short and J 2 bases short, with 3 bases between. Here the CDR3 reads CASSPQETQYF. CDR3 sequence (DNA): TGTGCCAGCAGCCCACAAGAGACCCAGTACTTC.

This clone was counted a few times. The chain couples TRBV6-5 to TRBJ1-2, with TRBD1 identical over 7 bases. With V trimmed by 6 bases and J by 7 bases, 14 bases remained unmatched. The CDR3 runs 15 residues. The germline gives CDR1 MNHEY, CDR2 SVGAGI. Written as DNA, the CDR3 is TGTGCCAGCAGGGCACCGGGACAGCTTATAAGTGGCTACACCTTC. It specifies CASRAPGQLISGYTF.

The CDR3 DNA reads TGTGCCAGCAGCCCTTACAGGGTTCCACAGCCCCAGCATTTT. Protein: CASSPYRVPQPQHF. The V call is TRBV7-2, the J call TRBJ1-5, with a possible D match to TRBD1 (6 bases). Per germline, CDR1 SGHTA and CDR2 FQGNSA. The CDR3 extends over 14 amino acids. V was pared by 5 bases and J by 7 bases, with 15 bases between.

The chain recombines TRBV18 with TRBJ1-3; TRBD1 agrees at 7 bases. This CDR3 region has 16 residues. In germline, CDR1 is KGHSH, CDR2 LQKENI. V lost 3 bases to trimming and J lost 0 bases; unmatched junction nucleotides: 5. CDR3 nucleotides: TGTGCCAGCTCACCCAATACAGGGGTCTCTGGAAACACCATATATTTT. Residues: CASSPNTGVSGNTIYF.

The chain is built from TRBV5-8 and TRBJ2-1; 7 bases line up with TRBD1. The CDR3 spans 17 residues. V shed 3 bases, J shed 4 bases, and the junction held 13 bases outside the gene matches. Germline V gene data show CDR1 as SGHTS and CDR2 as YDEGEE. The CDR3, as DNA: TGTGCCAGCAGCTCGGATCCGGACAGGCGCCGTTACAATGAGCAGTTCTTC. Residues: CASSSDPDRRRYNEQFF.

This chain connects TRBV5-1 to TRBJ1-1, with a tentative D call TRBD1 (6 bases). This CDR3 region has 13 residues. Germline CDR1 reads SGHRS; CDR2 reads YFSETQ. The V and J ends lost 0 bases and 7 bases respectively, with 10 bases between them. This chain's CDR3 is CASSLELDSEAFF. DNA of the CDR3: TGCGCCAGCAGCTTGGAATTGGACAGTGAAGCTTTCTTT.

The gene calls are TRBV6-5 and TRBJ2-1; 7 bases align to TRBD1. Germline V gene sequence: CDR1 MNHEY, CDR2 SVGAGI. The CDR3 loop spans 15 amino acids. With 7 bases clipped from V and 6 bases from J, the junction kept 12 bases outside the gene matches. CDR3 in amino acids: CASNSLWAGGNEQFF. The CDR3 DNA sequence: TGTGCCAGCAATAGCCTCTGGGCAGGGGGCAATGAGCAGTTCTTC.

V and J are TRBV5-5 and TRBJ2-6; 8 nucleotides line up with TRBD1. With 4 bases clipped from V and 2 bases from J, the junction kept 8 bases outside the gene matches. Germline V gene sequence: CDR1 SGHKS, CDR2 YYEKEE (reference sequence). CDR3 length equals 17 residues. The CDR3 bases are TGTGCCAGCAGCGACGACAGGGGTAGAACTGGGGCCAACGTCCTGACTTTC. It translates to CASSDDRGRTGANVLTF.

The chain is built from TRBV2 and TRBJ1-5; D perhaps matches TRBD1 (5 bases). The CDR3 covers 12 residues. Germline CDR1 SNHLY, CDR2 FYNNEI. V was trimmed by 6 bases and J by 7 bases, leaving 10 bases between them. CDR3 sequence (DNA): TGTGCCAGCAGGGGGGGTCAACAGCCCCAGCATTTT. This codes for CASRGGQQPQHF.

The V and J genes are TRBV5-5 and TRBJ1-1; unclear D gene. The CDR3 is 12 residues long. The V end was cut by 2 bases, the J end by 4 bases, with 6 bases between. Germline values: CDR1 SGHKS, CDR2 YYEKEE (reference sequence). The CDR3 DNA reads as TGTGCCAGCAGCTTACATTTCACTGAAGCTTTCTTT. Protein: CASSLHFTEAFF.

This sequence joins TRBV2 and TRBJ2-1; the match to TRBD1 covers 7 bases. With V trimmed by 5 bases and J by 8 bases, 3 bases remained unmatched. The CDR3 length is 12 residues. Germline CDR1 and CDR2: SNHLY and FYNNEI. The CDR3 nucleotides read TGTGCCAGCAGTCTAGGGGGCGATGAGCAGTTCTTC. It translates to CASSLGGDEQFF.

The chain employs TRBV5-4 and TRBJ2-6, with D uncertain. V lost 4 bases and J 0 bases, leaving 8 bases between the germline ends. Germline lookup yields CDR1 SGHNT and CDR2 YYREEE (reference sequence). CDR3 length equals 15 residues. The CDR3 nucleotides are TGTGCCAGCAGCCCCTACCGCTCTGGGGCCAACGTCCTGACTTTC. Its protein product is CASSPYRSGANVLTF.

The sample holds many counts of this clone. The chain carries TRBV10-3 and TRBJ1-1, with TRBD1 as a possible D gene (6 bases). The ends were cut back, 10 bases at V and 0 bases at J, with 12 bases in the middle. The germline V gene has CDR1 ENHRY and CDR2 SYGVKD. CDR3 length: 13 residues. CDR3: CATAGGMNTEAFF. The DNA for the CDR3 is TGTGCCACCGCGGGGGGCATGAACACTGAAGCTTTCTTT.

V is TRBV5-1 and J is TRBJ1-4, with D possibly matching TRBD1 (5 bases). Germline V CDR1 and CDR2: SGHRS, YFSETQ. The germline V and J ends were trimmed by 1 base and 8 bases, with 18 bases remaining between them. The CDR3 runs to 16 residues. The CDR3 DNA reads as TGCGCCAGCAGCTTGACCCTGAGGCAGGGCGAAGAAAAACTGTTTTTT. Translated, it gives CASSLTLRQGEEKLFF.

The chain couples TRBV5-1 to TRBJ1-1, with D possibly being TRBD1 (6 bases). CDR1 and CDR2 from the germline V gene are SGHRS and YFSETQ. The CDR3 contains 15 residues. Trimming left V 4 bases short and J 1 base short, with 14 bases between. Written as DNA, the CDR3 is TGCGCCAGCAGCCCGCTGGGACACGCGAACACTGAAGCTTTCTTT. Translation: CASSPLGHANTEAFF.

V usage is TRBV29-1 and J usage is TRBJ1-1; weak D call: TRBD1 (5 bases). Between the trimmed V and J ends, which lost 3 bases and 6 bases, there was a span of 17 bases. Per germline, CDR1 SQVTM and CDR2 ANQGSEA. CDR3 size: 14 residues. CDR3 sequence: CSVEGRQGSPEAFF. The CDR3 DNA follows: TGCAGCGTTGAGGGGAGGCAGGGAAGCCCTGAAGCTTTCTTT.

V and J are TRBV11-2 and TRBJ2-5; 10 positions match TRBD1. CDR1 SGHAT and CDR2 FQNNGV come from the germline V gene. The trim removed 1 base at V and 5 bases at J, leaving 4 bases unmatched. The CDR3 is 15 amino acids. The CDR3 nucleotides are TGTGCCAGCAGCTTAGGGGACAGGGGAACGGAGACCCAGTACTTC. Its translation: CASSLGDRGTETQYF.

The rearrangement links TRBV19 to TRBJ1-6, with TRBD1 matching over 7 bases. Germline V CDR1 and CDR2: LNHDA, SQIVND (reference sequence). The CDR3 consists of 17 residues. V lost 4 bases to trimming and J lost 7 bases; unmatched junction nucleotides: 13. Written as DNA, the CDR3 is TGTGCCAGTAGTAGTTCTTCCCCGACAGGGCTGAATTCACCCCTCCACTTT. Protein: CASSSSSPTGLNSPLHF.

The gene calls are TRBV29-1 and TRBJ1-6, with D possibly being TRBD1 (6 bases). The CDR3 covers 13 residues. CDR1 and CDR2 (germline): SQVTM, ANQGSEA. Trimming left V 3 bases short and J 7 bases short, with 10 bases between. The CDR3 protein is CSVDLGQNSPLHF. The CDR3 DNA is TGCAGCGTTGACCTTGGACAGAATTCACCCCTCCACTTT.

The rearrangement links TRBV11-2 to TRBJ2-6; weak D call: TRBD1 (5 bases). CDR3 size: 15 residues. Germline CDR1 SGHAT, CDR2 FQNNGV. Trimming left V 5 bases short and J 0 bases short, with 8 bases between. The CDR3, as DNA: TGTGCCAGCAGCCCTGACAGCTCTGGGGCCAACGTCCTGACTTTC. Its protein product is CASSPDSSGANVLTF.

The V and J genes are TRBV6-6 and TRBJ2-7; 8 bases fit TRBD1. V dropped 5 bases and J dropped 0; count of bases not matched to a gene: 6. The CDR3 contains 15 residues. Germline CDR1 and CDR2: MNHNY and SVGAGI (reference sequence). The CDR3 DNA follows: TGTGCCAGCAGTCTCTCCGGGACAGGCTCCTACGAGCAGTACTTC. This translates into CASSLSGTGSYEQYF.

The genes are TRBV7-8 and TRBJ1-2; TRBD1 matches 10 bases. The CDR3 has 16 residues. Germline V gives CDR1 SGHVS, CDR2 FQNEAQ. V was pared by 3 bases and J by 3 bases, with 7 bases of the junction left unmatched. CDR3 DNA sequence: TGTGCCAGCAGCTTTATGCCCGGACAGGGGGACTATGGCTACACCTTC. Translation gives CASSFMPGQGDYGYTF.